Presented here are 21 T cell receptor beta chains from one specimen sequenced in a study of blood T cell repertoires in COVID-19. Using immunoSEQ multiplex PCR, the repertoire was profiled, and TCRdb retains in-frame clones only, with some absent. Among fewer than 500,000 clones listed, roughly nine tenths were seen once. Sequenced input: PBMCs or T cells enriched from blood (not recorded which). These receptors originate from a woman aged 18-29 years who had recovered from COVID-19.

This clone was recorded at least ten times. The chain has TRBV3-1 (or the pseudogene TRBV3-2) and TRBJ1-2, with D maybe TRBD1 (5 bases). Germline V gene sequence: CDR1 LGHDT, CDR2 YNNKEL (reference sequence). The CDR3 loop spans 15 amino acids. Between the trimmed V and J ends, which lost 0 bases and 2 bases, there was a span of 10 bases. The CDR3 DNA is TGTGCCAGCAGCCAAGATAACAGGCCAAACTATGGCTACACCTTC. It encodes CASSQDNRPNYGYTF.

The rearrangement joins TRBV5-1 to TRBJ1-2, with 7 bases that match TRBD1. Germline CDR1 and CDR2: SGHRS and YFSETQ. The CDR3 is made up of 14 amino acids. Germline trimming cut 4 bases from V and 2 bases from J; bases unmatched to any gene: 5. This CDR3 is CASSPETGNYGYTF. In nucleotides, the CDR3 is TGCGCCAGCAGCCCTGAGACAGGGAACTATGGCTACACCTTC.

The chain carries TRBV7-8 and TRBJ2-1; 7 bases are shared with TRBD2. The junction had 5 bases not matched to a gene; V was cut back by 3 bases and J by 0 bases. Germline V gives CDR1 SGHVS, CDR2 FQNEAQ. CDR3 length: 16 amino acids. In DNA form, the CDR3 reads TGTGCCAGCAGCTTGAGGGAGGGTGGCTCCTACAATGAGCAGTTCTTC. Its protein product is CASSLREGGSYNEQFF.

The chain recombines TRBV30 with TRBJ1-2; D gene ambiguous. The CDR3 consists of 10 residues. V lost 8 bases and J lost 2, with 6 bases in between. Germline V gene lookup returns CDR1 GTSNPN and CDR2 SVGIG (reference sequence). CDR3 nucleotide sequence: TGTGCCCTGTTAAACTATGGCTACACCTTC. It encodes CALLNYGYTF.

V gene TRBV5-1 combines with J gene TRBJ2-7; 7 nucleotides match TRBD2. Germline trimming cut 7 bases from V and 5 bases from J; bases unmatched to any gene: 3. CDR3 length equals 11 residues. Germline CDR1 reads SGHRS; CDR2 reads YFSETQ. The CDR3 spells CASVGGNEQYF. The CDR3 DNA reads TGCGCCAGCGTGGGAGGGAACGAGCAGTACTTC.

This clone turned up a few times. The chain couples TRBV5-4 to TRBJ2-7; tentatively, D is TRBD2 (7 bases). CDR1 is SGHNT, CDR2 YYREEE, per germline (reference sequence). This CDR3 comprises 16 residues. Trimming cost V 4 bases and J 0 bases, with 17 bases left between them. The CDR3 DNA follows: TGTGCCAGCAGCCGCGGGGGCGGGGCCCCCTCCTACGAGCAGTACTTC. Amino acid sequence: CASSRGGGAPSYEQYF.

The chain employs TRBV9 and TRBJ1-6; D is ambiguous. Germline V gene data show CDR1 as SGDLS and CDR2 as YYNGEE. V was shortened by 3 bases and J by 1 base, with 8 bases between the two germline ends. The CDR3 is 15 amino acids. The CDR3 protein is CASSADASYNSPLHF. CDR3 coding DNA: TGTGCCAGCAGCGCCGATGCGTCCTATAATTCACCCCTCCACTTT.

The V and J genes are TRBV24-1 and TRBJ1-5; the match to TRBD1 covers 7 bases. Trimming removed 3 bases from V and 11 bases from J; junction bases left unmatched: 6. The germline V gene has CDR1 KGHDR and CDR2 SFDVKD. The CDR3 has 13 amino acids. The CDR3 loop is CATSDPYRGTQHF. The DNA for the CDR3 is TGTGCCACCAGTGATCCTTACAGGGGAACCCAGCATTTT.

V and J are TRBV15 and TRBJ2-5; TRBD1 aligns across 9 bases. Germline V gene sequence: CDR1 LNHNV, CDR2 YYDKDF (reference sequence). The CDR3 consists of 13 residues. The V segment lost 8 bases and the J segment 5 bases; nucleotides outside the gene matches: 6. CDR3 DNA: TGTGCCACCGGGTCTGGACAGGGGGAGACCCAGTACTTC. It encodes CATGSGQGETQYF.

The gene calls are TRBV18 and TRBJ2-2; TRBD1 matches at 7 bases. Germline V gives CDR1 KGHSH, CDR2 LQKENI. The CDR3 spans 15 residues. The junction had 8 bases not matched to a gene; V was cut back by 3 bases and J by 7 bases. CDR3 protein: CASSPITGADGELFF. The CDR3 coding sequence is TGTGCCAGCTCACCGATTACAGGGGCGGACGGGGAGCTGTTTTTT.

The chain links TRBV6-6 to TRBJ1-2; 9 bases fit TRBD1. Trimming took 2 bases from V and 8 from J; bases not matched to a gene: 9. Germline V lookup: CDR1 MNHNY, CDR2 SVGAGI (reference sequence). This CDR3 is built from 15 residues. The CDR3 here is CASSYPQGAEVGYTF. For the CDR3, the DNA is TGTGCCAGCAGTTACCCACAGGGGGCAGAGGTCGGCTACACCTTC.

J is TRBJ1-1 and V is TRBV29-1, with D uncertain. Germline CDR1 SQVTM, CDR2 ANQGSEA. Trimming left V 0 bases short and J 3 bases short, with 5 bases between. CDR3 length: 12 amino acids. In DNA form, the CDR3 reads TGCAGCGTTGAAGACCAGTACACTGAAGCTTTCTTT. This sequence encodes CSVEDQYTEAFF.

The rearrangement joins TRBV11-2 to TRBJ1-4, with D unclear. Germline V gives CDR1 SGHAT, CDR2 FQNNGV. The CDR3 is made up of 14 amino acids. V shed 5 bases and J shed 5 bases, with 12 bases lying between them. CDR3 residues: CASSPLLRNEKLFF. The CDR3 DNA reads TGTGCCAGCAGCCCATTACTACGGAATGAAAAACTGTTTTTT.

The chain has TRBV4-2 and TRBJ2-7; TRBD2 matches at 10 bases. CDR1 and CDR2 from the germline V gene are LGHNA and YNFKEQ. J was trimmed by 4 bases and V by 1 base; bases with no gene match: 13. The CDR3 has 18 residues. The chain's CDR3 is CASSQVGTSGAERYEQYF. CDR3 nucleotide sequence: TGTGCCAGCAGCCAAGTTGGCACTAGCGGGGCGGAAAGGTACGAGCAGTACTTC.

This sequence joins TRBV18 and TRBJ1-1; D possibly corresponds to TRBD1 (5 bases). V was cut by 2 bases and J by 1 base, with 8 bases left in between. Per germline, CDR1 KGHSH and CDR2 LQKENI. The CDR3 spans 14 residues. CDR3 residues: CASSPGATNTEAFF. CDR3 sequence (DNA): TGTGCCAGCTCACCAGGGGCAACGAACACTGAAGCTTTCTTT.

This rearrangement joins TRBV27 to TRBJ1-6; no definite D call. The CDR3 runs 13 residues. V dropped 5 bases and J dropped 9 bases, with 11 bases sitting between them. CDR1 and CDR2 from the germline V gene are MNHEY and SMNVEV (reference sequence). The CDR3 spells CASSKGGRSPLHF. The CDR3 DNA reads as TGTGCCAGCAGTAAAGGCGGGCGTTCACCCCTCCACTTT.

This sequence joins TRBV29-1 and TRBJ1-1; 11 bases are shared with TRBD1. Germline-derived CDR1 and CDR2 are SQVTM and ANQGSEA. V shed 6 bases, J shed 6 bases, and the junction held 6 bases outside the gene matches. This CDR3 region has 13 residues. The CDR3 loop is CSVTDRGLAEAFF. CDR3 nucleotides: TGCAGCGTAACGGACAGGGGGCTCGCTGAAGCTTTCTTT.

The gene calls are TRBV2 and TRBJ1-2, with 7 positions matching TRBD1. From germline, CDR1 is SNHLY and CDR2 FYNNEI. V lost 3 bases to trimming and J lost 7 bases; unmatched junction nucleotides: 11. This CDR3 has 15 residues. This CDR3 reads CASSEIDRVGVGYTF. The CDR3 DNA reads TGTGCCAGCAGTGAGATCGACAGGGTGGGGGTTGGCTACACCTTC.

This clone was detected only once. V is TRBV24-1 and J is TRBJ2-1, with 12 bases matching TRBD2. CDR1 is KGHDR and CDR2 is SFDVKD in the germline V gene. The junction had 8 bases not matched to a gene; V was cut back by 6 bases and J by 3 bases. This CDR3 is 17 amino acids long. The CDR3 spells CATSPLSTSGGYNEQFF. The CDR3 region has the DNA TGTGCCACCAGTCCCCTATCGACTAGCGGGGGCTACAATGAGCAGTTCTTC.

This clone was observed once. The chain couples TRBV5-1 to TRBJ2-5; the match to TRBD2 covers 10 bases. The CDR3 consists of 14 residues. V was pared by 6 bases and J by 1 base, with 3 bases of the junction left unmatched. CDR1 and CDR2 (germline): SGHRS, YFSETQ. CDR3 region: CASTSGGVQETQYF. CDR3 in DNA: TGCGCCAGCACTAGCGGGGGAGTCCAAGAGACCCAGTACTTC.

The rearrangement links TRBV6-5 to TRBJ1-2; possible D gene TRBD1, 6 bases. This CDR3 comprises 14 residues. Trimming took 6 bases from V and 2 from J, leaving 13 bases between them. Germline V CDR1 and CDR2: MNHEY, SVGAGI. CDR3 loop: CASSPLGANYGYTF. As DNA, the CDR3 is TGTGCCAGCAGCCCCCTGGGGGCAAACTATGGCTACACCTTC.